This passage covers 27 T cell receptor beta chains from one sample sequenced in a study of a mutant IDH1 vaccine in newly diagnosed glioma. The antigens of these receptors remain unknown. Assay: immunoSEQ multiplex PCR; the TCRdb copy retains only in-frame clones and omits some. This table has about 54,000 clones, 70% to 90% appearing once. The time point: week 5, during vaccination. Doses comprised 300 ug of mutant IDH1 20-mer peptide each, plus topical imiquimod. This specimen consisted of PBMCs, obtained from a glioma patient whose treatment included an IDH1 peptide vaccine. Receptors were obtained from a man younger than 45 with glioma.

This clone was seen more than once but under ten times. The gene calls are TRBV10-3 and TRBJ1-5; unclear D gene. Germline CDR1 ENHRY, CDR2 SYGVKD. V lost 0 bases to trimming and J lost 6 bases, with 12 bases between them. The CDR3 spans 15 residues. As DNA, the CDR3 is TGTGCCATCAGTGAGTCGCGAATGGACGGTCAGCCCCAGCATTTT. Its translation is CAISESRMDGQPQHF.

This clone was observed a single time. This sequence joins TRBV4-1 and TRBJ2-5; tentatively, D is TRBD1 (6 bases). Trimming cost V 2 bases and J 1 base, with 14 bases left between them. Germline V gene sequence: CDR1 MGHRA, CDR2 YSYEKL. The CDR3 has 16 residues. The CDR3 DNA is TGCGCCAGCAGCCAATTCCTCACAGGGTCCCAAGAGACCCAGTACTTC. Its translation: CASSQFLTGSQETQYF.

V usage is TRBV14 and J usage is TRBJ2-7, with a tentative D call TRBD2 (6 bases). Germline CDR1 and CDR2: SGHDN and FVKESK. The CDR3 is made up of 15 amino acids. The V end was cut by 3 bases, the J end by 3 bases, with 15 bases between. CDR3 DNA: TGTGCCAGCAGCCAGGTCGGGACTGGGGACTACGAGCAGTACTTC. This gives the protein CASSQVGTGDYEQYF.

The chain joins TRBV15 to TRBJ1-1, with D unresolved. Trimming left V 1 base short and J 5 bases short, with 5 bases between. Per germline, CDR1 LNHNV and CDR2 YYDKDF (reference sequence). The length of the CDR3 is 12 residues. As DNA, the CDR3 is TGTGCCACCAGCAGAGGGGGAACTGAAGCTTTCTTT. Translation gives CATSRGGTEAFF.

The chain has TRBV19 and TRBJ2-7; TRBD1 agrees at 9 bases. From germline, CDR1 is LNHDA and CDR2 SQIVND (reference sequence). This CDR3 has 16 residues. The trim removed 9 bases at V and 3 bases at J, leaving 15 bases unmatched. CDR3 bases: TGTGCCAGCGCAAGGGGACGACAGGGGGATCACTACGAGCAGTACTTC. It codes for CASARGRQGDHYEQYF.

J is TRBJ1-2 and V is TRBV27, with 7 bases that match TRBD1. Trimming removed 6 bases from V and 4 bases from J; junction bases left unmatched: 5. The V gene's germline CDR1 is MNHEY and CDR2 SMNVEV (reference sequence). The length of the CDR3 is 13 residues. For the CDR3, the DNA is TGTGCCAGCAGCAGGGGGGTGCTCTATGGCTACACCTTC. Translating it yields CASSRGVLYGYTF.

The J gene is TRBJ1-1, the V gene TRBV11-3, with D possibly being TRBD1 (6 bases). This CDR3 has 16 residues. With 2 bases removed from V and 2 bases from J, the gap between germline ends came to 15 bases. Germline values: CDR1 SGHNT, CDR2 YENEEA. The CDR3 loop is CASSLTVAGVNTEAFF. The CDR3 DNA is TGTGCCAGCAGCTTAACGGTCGCAGGGGTAAACACTGAAGCTTTCTTT.

The rearrangement links TRBV7-9 to TRBJ2-3, with TRBD2 identical over 7 bases. The CDR3 loop spans 17 amino acids. CDR1 and CDR2 (germline): SEHNR, FQNEAQ (reference sequence). V lost 5 bases, J lost 2 bases, and 13 bases stayed unmatched. The CDR3 nucleotides read TGTGCCAGCAGCCACAACGATTGGGGACTATACACAGATACGCAGTATTTT. Protein: CASSHNDWGLYTDTQYF.

The genes are TRBV4-1 and TRBJ2-6; D ambiguous. Germline CDR1 MGHRA, CDR2 YSYEKL. V dropped 5 bases and J dropped 2 bases, with 10 bases sitting between them. The CDR3 runs to 15 residues. CDR3 nucleotides: TGCGCCAGCAGCTTATTCCCGACTGGGGCCAACGTCCTGACTTTC. Translating it yields CASSLFPTGANVLTF.

This clone was detected only a few times. The chain combines TRBV7-9 with TRBJ1-2, with D tentatively TRBD1 (5 bases). CDR1 and CDR2 (germline): SEHNR, FQNEAQ (reference sequence). The CDR3 sequence is 12 residues long. V lost 6 bases and J 13 bases, leaving 18 bases between the germline ends. The CDR3 protein is CASRTAGGECTF. CDR3 coding DNA: TGTGCCAGCAGGACTGCTGGAGGGGAGTGCACCTTC.

This clone was counted a few times. The chain uses TRBV10-2 and TRBJ1-1; TRBD1 is a possible D gene (6 bases). The CDR3 spans 15 residues. CDR1 is WSHSY, CDR2 SAAADI, per germline. Trimming took 4 bases from V and 5 from J, leaving 17 bases between them. The CDR3 sequence is CASSGLGATRTEAFF. As DNA, the CDR3 is TGCGCCAGCAGTGGGTTGGGGGCCACCAGAACTGAAGCTTTCTTT.

The V and J genes are TRBV5-4 and TRBJ2-1, with unresolved D. Germline CDR1 reads SGHNT; CDR2 reads YYREEE (reference sequence). V was cut by 0 bases and J by 4 bases, with 8 bases left in between. The CDR3 totals 14 residues. The CDR3 sequence: CASSLANGYNEQFF. DNA for the CDR3: TGTGCCAGCAGCTTGGCAAATGGATACAATGAGCAGTTCTTC. Full variable domain (rest looked up from reference TRBV5-4 and TRBJ2-1): ETGVTQSPTHLIKTRGQQVTLRCSSQSGHNTVSWYQQALGQGPQFIFQYYREEENGRGNFPPRFSGLQFPNYSSELNVNALELDDSALYLCASSLANGYNEQFFGPGTRLTVL.

This chain joins TRBV28 and TRBJ1-2; no clear D gene. The CDR3 runs to 12 residues. The V gene's germline CDR1 is MDHEN and CDR2 SYDVKM. The V gene lost 5 bases and the J gene lost 0 bases, with 4 bases spanning the gap. CDR3 sequence: CASSQSNYGYTF. CDR3 in DNA: TGTGCCAGCAGTCAGTCTAACTATGGCTACACCTTC.

This rearrangement joins TRBV7-2 to TRBJ1-5; weak D call: TRBD1 (6 bases). V lost 4 bases to trimming and J lost 0 bases, with 19 bases between them. The CDR3 contains 18 residues. Germline CDR1 is SGHTA and CDR2 is FQGNSA. The CDR3 reads CASSSPGGGRYSNQPQHF. The DNA of the CDR3 is TGTGCCAGCAGCTCCCCTGGTGGGGGGCGGTATAGCAATCAGCCCCAGCATTTT.

This clone appeared a few times. This chain connects TRBV5-4 to TRBJ1-6; maybe TRBD1 (6 bases). Per the germline V gene, CDR1 is SGHNT and CDR2 is YYREEE (reference sequence). This CDR3 spans 14 amino acids. V lost 4 bases and J lost 4, with 9 bases in between. CDR3 residues: CASSPDSYNSPLHF. The CDR3 DNA is TGTGCCAGCAGCCCGGACAGTTATAATTCACCCCTCCACTTT.

This clone has a handful of counts. For the CDR3, the DNA is TGTGCCACCAGCAGAGATCCCGGGACAGGGCGTGGCTATGGCTACACCTTC. As protein: CATSRDPGTGRGYGYTF. This rearrangement joins TRBV15 to TRBJ1-2; 9 positions agree with TRBD1. V lost 0 bases, J lost 4 bases, and 9 bases stayed unmatched. The V gene's germline CDR1 is LNHNV and CDR2 YYDKDF (reference sequence). The CDR3 totals 17 residues.

On this clone: Compared with germline, one end of the junction differs, possibly owing to a read error. The J gene is TRBJ2-7, the V gene TRBV6-1; D unclear. CDR3 size: 9 residues. The V gene's germline CDR1 is MNHNS and CDR2 SASEGT. The CDR3 sequence is CASSEEGHF. CDR3 in DNA: TGTGCCAGCAGTGAAGAAGGGCACTTC.

The chain employs TRBV6-1 and TRBJ1-2; D is undetermined. Trimming shortened V by 6 bases and J by 5 bases, and 19 bases separated the two germline ends. The CDR3 contains 15 residues. Germline V gene lookup returns CDR1 MNHNS and CDR2 SASEGT. The CDR3 bases are TGTGCCAGCAGCCGGGCGGGCCGATCAGAATATGGCTACACCTTC. Amino acid sequence: CASSRAGRSEYGYTF.

This clone was detected a few times. The chain employs TRBV28 and TRBJ1-5; 7 bases match TRBD1. V lost 6 bases to trimming and J lost 5 bases; unmatched junction nucleotides: 4. This CDR3 contains 13 residues. Germline lookup yields CDR1 MDHEN and CDR2 SYDVKM. CDR3 sequence: CASRGQSHQPQHF. The CDR3, as DNA: TGTGCCAGCAGGGGACAGTCCCATCAGCCCCAGCATTTT.

V is TRBV9 and J is TRBJ1-3; 8 positions match TRBD1. CDR3 size: 15 residues. With 2 bases clipped from V and 2 bases from J, the junction kept 3 bases outside the gene matches. Germline CDR1 is SGDLS and CDR2 is YYNGEE. The CDR3 loop is CASSVDRGPGNTIYF. CDR3 DNA sequence: TGTGCCAGCAGCGTTGACAGGGGACCTGGAAACACCATATATTTT.

This clone has just a few counts. CDR3: CASATAAYGYTF. The CDR3 region has the DNA TGTGCCAGCGCGACCGCGGCCTATGGCTACACCTTC. This sequence joins TRBV19 and TRBJ1-2; the D is unclear. The CDR3 totals 12 residues. Germline V gene sequence: CDR1 LNHDA, CDR2 SQIVND (reference sequence). The V and J ends lost 9 bases and 4 bases respectively, with 12 bases between them.

V is TRBV6-4 and J is TRBJ1-1; perhaps TRBD1 as D (5 bases). V was shortened by 6 bases and J by 4 bases, with 18 bases between the two germline ends. CDR3 size: 15 residues. Germline loops: CDR1 MRHNA, CDR2 SNTAGT. Written as DNA, the CDR3 is TGTGCCAGCAGAGAGTCGGGACGGAGATTCACTGAAGCTTTCTTT. Protein: CASRESGRRFTEAFF.

This chain connects TRBV5-1 to TRBJ1-1; tentative D call: TRBD1 (5 bases). Trimming took 5 bases from V and 1 from J, leaving 18 bases between them. CDR1 is SGHRS, CDR2 YFSETQ, per germline. This CDR3 contains 16 residues. CDR3 protein: CASSPGFSGSNTEAFF. As DNA, the CDR3 is TGCGCCAGCAGTCCGGGCTTCTCAGGGTCGAACACTGAAGCTTTCTTT.

The chain recombines TRBV5-5 with TRBJ1-1, with D perhaps matching TRBD1 (6 bases). V shed 4 bases and J shed 7 bases, with 11 bases lying between them. Germline loops: CDR1 SGHKS, CDR2 YYEKEE (reference sequence). The CDR3 length is 12 residues. The CDR3 is CASSRGGFEAFF. CDR3 in DNA: TGTGCCAGCAGCCGGGGGGGCTTTGAAGCTTTCTTT. Combining the CDR3 with reference TRBV5-5 and TRBJ1-1 gives the whole variable domain DAGVTQSPTHLIKTRGQQVTLRCSPISGHKSVSWYQQVLGQGPQFIFQYYEKEERGRGNFPDRFSARQFPNYSSELNVNALLLGDSALYLCASSRGGFEAFFGQGTRLTVV.

This chain joins TRBV6-1 and TRBJ1-5; D is possibly TRBD1 (5 bases). Looked up from germline, CDR1 is MNHNS and CDR2 is SASEGT. Deletions cut 1 base from V and 5 bases from J, with 12 bases between. This CDR3 region has 15 residues. The CDR3 bases are TGTGCCAGCAGTGAAGACAGGCCCTCCTATCAGCCCCAGCATTTT. Protein product: CASSEDRPSYQPQHF.

This clone was observed a single time. The CDR3 here is CASSLYTQGAGNTIYF. CDR3 DNA sequence: TGTGCCAGCAGTTTATATACCCAGGGGGCTGGAAACACCATATATTTT. V is TRBV6-6 and J is TRBJ1-3, with 7 bases fitting TRBD1. Germline V gene lookup returns CDR1 MNHNY and CDR2 SVGAGI (reference sequence). This CDR3 comprises 16 residues. Losses at the gene ends were 4 bases for V and 2 bases for J; bases not matched to a gene: 8.

The rearrangement links TRBV6-5 to TRBJ2-1, with D perhaps matching TRBD1 or TRBD2 (5 bases each). Trimming removed 6 bases at V and 7 bases at J, with 10 bases between. CDR1 is MNHEY and CDR2 is SVGAGI in the germline V gene. The CDR3 consists of 12 residues. The CDR3 nucleotides read TGTGCCAGCAGCCGGGACCGGAATGAGCAGTTCTTC. As protein: CASSRDRNEQFF.